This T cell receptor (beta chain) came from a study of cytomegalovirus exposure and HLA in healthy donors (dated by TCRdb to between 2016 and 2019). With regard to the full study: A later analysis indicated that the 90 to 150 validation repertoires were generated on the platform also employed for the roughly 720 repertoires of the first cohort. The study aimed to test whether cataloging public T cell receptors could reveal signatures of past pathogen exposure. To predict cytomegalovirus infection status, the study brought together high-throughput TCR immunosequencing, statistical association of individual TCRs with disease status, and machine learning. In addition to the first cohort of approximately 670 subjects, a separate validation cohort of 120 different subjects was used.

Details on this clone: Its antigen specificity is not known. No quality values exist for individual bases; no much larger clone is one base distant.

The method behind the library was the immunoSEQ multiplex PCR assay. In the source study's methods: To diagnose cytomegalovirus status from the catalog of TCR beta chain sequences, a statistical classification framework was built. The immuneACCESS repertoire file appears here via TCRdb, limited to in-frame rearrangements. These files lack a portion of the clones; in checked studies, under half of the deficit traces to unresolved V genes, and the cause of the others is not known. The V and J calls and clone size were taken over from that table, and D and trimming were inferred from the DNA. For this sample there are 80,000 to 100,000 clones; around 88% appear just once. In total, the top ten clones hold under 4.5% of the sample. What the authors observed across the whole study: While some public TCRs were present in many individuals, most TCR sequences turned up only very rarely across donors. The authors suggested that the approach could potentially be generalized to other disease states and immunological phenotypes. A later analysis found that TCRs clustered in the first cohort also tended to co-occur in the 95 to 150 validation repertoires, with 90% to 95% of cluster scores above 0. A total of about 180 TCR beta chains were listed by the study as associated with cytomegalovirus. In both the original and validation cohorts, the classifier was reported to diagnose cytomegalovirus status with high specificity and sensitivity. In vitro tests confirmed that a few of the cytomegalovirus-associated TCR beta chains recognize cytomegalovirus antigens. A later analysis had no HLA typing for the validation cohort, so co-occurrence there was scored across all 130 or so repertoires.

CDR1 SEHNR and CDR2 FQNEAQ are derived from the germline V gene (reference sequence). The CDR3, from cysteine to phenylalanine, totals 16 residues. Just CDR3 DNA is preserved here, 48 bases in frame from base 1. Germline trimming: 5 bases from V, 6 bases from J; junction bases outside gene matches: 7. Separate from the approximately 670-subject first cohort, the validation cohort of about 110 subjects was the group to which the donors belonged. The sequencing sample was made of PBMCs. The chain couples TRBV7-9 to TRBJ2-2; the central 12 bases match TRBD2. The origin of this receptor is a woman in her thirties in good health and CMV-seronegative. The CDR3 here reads CASSLASGRAPGELFF. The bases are TGTGCCAGCAGCCTTGCTAGCGGGAGGGCCCCCGGGGAGCTGTTTTTT.